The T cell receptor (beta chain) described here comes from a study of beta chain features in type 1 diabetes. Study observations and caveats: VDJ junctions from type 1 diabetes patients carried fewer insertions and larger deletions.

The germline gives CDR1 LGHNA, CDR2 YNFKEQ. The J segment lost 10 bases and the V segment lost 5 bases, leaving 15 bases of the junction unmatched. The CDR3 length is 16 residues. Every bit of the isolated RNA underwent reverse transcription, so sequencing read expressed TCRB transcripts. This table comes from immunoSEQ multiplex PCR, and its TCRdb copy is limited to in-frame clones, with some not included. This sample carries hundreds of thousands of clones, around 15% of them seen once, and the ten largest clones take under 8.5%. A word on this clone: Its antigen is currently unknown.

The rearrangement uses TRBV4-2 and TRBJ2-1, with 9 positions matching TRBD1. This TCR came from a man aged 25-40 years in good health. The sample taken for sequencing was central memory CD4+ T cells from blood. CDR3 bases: TGTGCCAGCAGCTTAGGCCTGGACAGGGGACTTGCGGAGCAGTTCTTC. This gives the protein CASSLGLDRGLAEQFF.